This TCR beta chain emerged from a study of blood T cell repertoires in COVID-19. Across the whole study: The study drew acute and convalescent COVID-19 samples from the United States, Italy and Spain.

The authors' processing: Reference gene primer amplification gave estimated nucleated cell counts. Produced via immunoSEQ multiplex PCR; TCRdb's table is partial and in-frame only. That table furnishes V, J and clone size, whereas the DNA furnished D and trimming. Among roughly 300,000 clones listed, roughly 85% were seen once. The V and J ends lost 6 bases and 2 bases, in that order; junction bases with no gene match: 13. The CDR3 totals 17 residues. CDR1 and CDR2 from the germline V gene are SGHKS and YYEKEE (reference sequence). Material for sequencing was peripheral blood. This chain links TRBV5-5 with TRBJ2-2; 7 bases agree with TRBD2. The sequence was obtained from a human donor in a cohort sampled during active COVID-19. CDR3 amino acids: CASNLGGTLSNTGELFF. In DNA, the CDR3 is TGTGCCAGCAATCTGGGGGGGACGCTAAGTAACACCGGGGAGCTGTTTTTT.